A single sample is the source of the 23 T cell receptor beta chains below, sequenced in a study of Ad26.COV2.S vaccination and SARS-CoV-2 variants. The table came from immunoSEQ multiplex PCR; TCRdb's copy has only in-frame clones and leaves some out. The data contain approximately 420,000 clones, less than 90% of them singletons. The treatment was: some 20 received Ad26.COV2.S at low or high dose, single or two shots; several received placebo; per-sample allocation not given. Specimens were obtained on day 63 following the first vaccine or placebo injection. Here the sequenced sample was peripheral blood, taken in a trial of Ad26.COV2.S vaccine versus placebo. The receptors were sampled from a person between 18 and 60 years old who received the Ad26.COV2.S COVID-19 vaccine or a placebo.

For the CDR3, the DNA is TGTGCCAGCAGTTATTTCCGGGGTTCCTCCTACGAGCAGTACTTC. Translating gives CASSYFRGSSYEQYF. This chain connects TRBV6-2 or TRBV6-3 to TRBJ2-7; tentative D call: TRBD2 (5 bases). V shed 3 bases and J shed 0 bases, with 12 bases lying between them. Germline V gene lookup returns CDR1 MNHEY and CDR2 SVGEGT. The CDR3 is 15 amino acids.

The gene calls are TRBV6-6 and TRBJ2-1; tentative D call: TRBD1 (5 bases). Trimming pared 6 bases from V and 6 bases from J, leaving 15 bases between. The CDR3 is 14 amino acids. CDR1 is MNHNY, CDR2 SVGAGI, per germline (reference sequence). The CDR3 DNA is TGTGCCAGCAGCCCACGGACACGCAGCAATGAGCAGTTCTTC. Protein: CASSPRTRSNEQFF.

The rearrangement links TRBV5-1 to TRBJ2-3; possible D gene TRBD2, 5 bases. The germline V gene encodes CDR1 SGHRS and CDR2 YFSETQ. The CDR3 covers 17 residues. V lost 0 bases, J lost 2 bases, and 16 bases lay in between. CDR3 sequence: CASSLVAYRGYTDTQYF. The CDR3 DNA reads TGCGCCAGCAGCTTGGTGGCCTATCGGGGTTACACAGATACGCAGTATTTT. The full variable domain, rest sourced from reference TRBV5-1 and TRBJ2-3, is KAGVTQTPRYLIKTRGQQVTLSCSPISGHRSVSWYQQTPGQGLQFLFEYFSETQRNKGNFPGRFSGRQFSNSRSEMNVSTLELGDSALYLCASSLVAYRGYTDTQYFGPGTRLTVL.

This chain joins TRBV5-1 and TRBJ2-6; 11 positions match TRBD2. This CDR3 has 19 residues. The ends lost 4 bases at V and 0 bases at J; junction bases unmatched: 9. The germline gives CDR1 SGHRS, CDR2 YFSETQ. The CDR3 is CASSKTSGGAYSGANVLTF. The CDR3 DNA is TGCGCCAGCAGCAAAACTAGCGGGGGCGCTTACTCTGGGGCCAACGTCCTGACTTTC.

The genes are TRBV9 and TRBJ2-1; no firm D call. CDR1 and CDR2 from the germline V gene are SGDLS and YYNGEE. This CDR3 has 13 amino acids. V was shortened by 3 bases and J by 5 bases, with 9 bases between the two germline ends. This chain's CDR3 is CASSARSDNEQFF. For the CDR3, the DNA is TGTGCCAGCAGCGCCCGATCTGACAATGAGCAGTTCTTC. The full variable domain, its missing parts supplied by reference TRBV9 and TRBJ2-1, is DSGVTQTPKHLITATGQRVTLRCSPRSGDLSVYWYQQSLDQGLQFLIQYYNGEERAKGNILERFSAQQFPDLHSELNLSSLELGDSALYFCASSARSDNEQFFGPGTRLTVL.

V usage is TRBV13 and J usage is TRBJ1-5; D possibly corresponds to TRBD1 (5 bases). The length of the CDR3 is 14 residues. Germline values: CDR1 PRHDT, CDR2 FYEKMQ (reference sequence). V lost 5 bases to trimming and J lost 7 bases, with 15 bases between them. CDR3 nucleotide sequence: TGTGCCAGCAGCCTGCGGGGGGTTGGACAGCCCCAGCATTTT. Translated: CASSLRGVGQPQHF. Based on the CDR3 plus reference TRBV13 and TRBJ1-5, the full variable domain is AAGVIQSPRHLIKEKRETATLKCYPIPRHDTVYWYQQGPGQDPQFLISFYEKMQSDKGSIPDRFSAQQFSDYHSELNMSSLELGDSALYFCASSLRGVGQPQHFGDGTRLSIL.

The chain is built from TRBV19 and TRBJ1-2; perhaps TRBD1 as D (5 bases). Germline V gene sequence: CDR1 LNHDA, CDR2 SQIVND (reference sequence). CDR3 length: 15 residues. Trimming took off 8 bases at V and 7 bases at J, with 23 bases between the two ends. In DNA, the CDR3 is TGTGCCAGTGCCCGTGACGAGAACACAGGCTTTGGCTACACCTTC. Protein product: CASARDENTGFGYTF.

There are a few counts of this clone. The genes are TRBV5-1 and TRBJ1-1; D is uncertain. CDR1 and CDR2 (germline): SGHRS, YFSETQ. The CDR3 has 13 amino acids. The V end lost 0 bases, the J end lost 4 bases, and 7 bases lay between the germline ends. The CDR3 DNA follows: TGCGCCAGCAGCTTGGGGGAGGGCACTGAAGCTTTCTTT. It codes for CASSLGEGTEAFF.

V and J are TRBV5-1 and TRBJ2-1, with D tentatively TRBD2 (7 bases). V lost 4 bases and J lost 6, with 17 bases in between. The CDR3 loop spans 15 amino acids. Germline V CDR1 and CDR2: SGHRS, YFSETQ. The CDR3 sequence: CASSPRGGEPNEQFF. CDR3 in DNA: TGCGCCAGCAGCCCTAGAGGGGGGGAGCCCAATGAGCAGTTCTTC.

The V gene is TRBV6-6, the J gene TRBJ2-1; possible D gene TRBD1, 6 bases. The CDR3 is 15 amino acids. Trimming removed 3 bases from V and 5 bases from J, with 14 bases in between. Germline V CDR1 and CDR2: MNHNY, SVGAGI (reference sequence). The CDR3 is CASSYGDTLNNEQFF. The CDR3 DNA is TGTGCCAGCAGTTATGGGGACACGCTAAACAATGAGCAGTTCTTC.

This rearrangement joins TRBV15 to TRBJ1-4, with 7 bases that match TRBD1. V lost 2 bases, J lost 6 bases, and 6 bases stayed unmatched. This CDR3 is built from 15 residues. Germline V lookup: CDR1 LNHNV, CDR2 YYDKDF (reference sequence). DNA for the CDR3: TGTGCCACCAGCAGAAACAGGGGAAGGGATGAAAAACTGTTTTTT. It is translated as CATSRNRGRDEKLFF.

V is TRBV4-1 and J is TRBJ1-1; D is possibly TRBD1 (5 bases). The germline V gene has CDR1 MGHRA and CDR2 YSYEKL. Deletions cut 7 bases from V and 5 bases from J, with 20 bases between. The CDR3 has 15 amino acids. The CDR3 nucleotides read TGCGCCAGCACCACCGTGCTTGGGGCGGGAACTGAAGCTTTCTTT. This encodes CASTTVLGAGTEAFF.

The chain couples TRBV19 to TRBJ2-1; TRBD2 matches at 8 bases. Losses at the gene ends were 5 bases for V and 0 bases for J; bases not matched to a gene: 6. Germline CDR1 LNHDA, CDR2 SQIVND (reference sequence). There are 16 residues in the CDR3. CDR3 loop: CASSSGLAPSYNEQFF. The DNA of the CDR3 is TGTGCCAGTAGTTCAGGACTAGCACCCTCCTACAATGAGCAGTTCTTC.

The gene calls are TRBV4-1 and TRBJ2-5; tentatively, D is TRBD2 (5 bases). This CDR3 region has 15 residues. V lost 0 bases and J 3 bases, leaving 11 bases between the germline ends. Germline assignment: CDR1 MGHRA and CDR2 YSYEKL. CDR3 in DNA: TGCGCCAGCAGCCAAGATTTAGCCGGGGAAGAGACCCAGTACTTC. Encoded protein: CASSQDLAGEETQYF.

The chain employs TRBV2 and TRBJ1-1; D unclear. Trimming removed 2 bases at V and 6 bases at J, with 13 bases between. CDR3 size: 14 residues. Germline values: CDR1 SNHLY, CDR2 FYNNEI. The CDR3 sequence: CASSEHAGKAEAFF. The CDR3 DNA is TGTGCCAGCAGTGAACACGCAGGCAAGGCTGAAGCTTTCTTT.

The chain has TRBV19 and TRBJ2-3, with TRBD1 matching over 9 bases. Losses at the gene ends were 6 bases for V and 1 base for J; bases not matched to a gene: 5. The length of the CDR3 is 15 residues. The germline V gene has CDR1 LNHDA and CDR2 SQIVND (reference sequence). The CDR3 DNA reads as TGTGCCAGTAGCCGTAGGACAGGGGGCACAGATACGCAGTATTTT. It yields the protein CASSRRTGGTDTQYF. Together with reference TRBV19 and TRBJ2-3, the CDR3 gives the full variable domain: DGGITQSPKYLFRKEGQNVTLSCEQNLNHDAMYWYRQDPGQGLRLIYYSQIVNDFQKGDIAEGYSVSREKKESFPLTVTSAQKNPTAFYLCASSRRTGGTDTQYFGPGTRLTVL.

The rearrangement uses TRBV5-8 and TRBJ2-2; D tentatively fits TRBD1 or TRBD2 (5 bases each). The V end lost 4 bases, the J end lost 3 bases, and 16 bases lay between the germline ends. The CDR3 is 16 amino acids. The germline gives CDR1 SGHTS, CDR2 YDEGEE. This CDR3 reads CASSIPGPRYTGELFF. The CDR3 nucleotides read TGTGCCAGCAGCATTCCGGGACCGAGGTACACCGGGGAGCTGTTTTTT.

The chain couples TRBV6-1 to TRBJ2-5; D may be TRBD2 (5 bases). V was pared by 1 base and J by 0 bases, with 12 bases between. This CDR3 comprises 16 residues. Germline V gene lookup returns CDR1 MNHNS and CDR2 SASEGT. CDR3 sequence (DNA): TGTGCCAGCAGTGAAGGCGGGTCGACTTACCAAGAGACCCAGTACTTC. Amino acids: CASSEGGSTYQETQYF.

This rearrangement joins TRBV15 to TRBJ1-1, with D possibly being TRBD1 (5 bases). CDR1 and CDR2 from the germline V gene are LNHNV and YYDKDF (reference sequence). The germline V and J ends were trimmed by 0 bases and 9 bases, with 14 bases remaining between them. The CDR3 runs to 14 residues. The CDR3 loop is CATSRDRGNDQAFF. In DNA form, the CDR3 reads TGTGCCACCAGCAGAGATAGGGGCAACGATCAAGCTTTCTTT.

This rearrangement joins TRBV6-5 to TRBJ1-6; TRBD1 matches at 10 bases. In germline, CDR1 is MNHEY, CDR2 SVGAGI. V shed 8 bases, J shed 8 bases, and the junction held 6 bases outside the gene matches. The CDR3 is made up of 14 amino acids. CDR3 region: CASHTGTGDSPLHF. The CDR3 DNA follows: TGTGCCAGCCACACCGGGACAGGGGATTCACCCCTCCACTTT.

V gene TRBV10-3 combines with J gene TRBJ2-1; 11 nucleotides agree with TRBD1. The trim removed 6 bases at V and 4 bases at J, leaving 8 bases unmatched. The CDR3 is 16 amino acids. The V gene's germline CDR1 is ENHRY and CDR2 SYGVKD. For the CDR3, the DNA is TGTGCCATCAGATCAGGGGGGACAGGGGGTTACAATGAGCAGTTCTTC. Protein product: CAIRSGGTGGYNEQFF.

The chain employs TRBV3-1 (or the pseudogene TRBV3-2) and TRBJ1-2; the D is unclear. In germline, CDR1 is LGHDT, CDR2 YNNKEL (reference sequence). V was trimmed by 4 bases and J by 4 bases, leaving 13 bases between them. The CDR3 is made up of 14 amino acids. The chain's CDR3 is CASSPPEGVYGYTF. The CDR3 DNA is TGTGCCAGCAGCCCCCCAGAGGGAGTCTATGGCTACACCTTC.

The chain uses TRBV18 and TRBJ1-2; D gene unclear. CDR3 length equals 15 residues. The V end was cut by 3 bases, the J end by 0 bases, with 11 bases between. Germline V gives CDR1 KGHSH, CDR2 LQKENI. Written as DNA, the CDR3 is TGTGCCAGCTCACCGAGACGCAGTTCTAACTATGGCTACACCTTC. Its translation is CASSPRRSSNYGYTF.